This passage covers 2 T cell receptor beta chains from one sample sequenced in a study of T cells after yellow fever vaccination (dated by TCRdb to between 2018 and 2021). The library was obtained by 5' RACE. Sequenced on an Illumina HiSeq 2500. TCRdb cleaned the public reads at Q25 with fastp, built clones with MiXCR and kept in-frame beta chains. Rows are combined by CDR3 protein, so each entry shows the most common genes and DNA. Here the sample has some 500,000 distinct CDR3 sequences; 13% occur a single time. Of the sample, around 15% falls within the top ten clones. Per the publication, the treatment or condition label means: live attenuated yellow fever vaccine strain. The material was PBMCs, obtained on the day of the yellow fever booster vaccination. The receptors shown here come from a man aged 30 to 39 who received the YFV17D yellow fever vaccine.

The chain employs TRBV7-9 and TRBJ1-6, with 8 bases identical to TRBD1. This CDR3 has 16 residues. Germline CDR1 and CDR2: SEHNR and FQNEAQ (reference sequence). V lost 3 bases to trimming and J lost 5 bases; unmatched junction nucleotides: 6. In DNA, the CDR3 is TGTGCCAGCAGCTTTGGGGACAGGAGAAATAATTCACCCCTCCACTTT. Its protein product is CASSFGDRRNNSPLHF.

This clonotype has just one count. The DNA for the CDR3 is TGTGCCAGTACAGGTTTCGGAGGAGAGCAGTACTTC. Translating gives CASTGFGGEQYF. The chain couples TRBV2 to TRBJ2-7; D possibly uses TRBD1 or TRBD2 (5 bases each). The CDR3 extends over 12 amino acids. Trimming took off 9 bases at V and 7 bases at J, with 16 bases between the two ends. Germline values: CDR1 SNHLY, CDR2 FYNNEI.